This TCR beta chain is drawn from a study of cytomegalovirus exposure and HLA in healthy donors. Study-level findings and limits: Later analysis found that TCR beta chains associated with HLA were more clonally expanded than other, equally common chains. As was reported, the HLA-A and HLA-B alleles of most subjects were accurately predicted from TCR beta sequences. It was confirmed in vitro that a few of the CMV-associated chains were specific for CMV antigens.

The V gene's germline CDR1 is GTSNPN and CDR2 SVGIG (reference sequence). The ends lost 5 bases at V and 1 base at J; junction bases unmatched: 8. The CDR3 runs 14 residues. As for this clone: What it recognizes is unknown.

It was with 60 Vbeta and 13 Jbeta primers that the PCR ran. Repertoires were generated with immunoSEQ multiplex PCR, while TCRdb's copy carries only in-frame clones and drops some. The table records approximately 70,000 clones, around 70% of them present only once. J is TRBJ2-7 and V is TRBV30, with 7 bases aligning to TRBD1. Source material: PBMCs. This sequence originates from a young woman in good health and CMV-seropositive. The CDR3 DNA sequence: TGTGCCTGGGCCAGGGGGACAGATTCCTACGAGCAGTACTTC. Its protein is CAWARGTDSYEQYF.